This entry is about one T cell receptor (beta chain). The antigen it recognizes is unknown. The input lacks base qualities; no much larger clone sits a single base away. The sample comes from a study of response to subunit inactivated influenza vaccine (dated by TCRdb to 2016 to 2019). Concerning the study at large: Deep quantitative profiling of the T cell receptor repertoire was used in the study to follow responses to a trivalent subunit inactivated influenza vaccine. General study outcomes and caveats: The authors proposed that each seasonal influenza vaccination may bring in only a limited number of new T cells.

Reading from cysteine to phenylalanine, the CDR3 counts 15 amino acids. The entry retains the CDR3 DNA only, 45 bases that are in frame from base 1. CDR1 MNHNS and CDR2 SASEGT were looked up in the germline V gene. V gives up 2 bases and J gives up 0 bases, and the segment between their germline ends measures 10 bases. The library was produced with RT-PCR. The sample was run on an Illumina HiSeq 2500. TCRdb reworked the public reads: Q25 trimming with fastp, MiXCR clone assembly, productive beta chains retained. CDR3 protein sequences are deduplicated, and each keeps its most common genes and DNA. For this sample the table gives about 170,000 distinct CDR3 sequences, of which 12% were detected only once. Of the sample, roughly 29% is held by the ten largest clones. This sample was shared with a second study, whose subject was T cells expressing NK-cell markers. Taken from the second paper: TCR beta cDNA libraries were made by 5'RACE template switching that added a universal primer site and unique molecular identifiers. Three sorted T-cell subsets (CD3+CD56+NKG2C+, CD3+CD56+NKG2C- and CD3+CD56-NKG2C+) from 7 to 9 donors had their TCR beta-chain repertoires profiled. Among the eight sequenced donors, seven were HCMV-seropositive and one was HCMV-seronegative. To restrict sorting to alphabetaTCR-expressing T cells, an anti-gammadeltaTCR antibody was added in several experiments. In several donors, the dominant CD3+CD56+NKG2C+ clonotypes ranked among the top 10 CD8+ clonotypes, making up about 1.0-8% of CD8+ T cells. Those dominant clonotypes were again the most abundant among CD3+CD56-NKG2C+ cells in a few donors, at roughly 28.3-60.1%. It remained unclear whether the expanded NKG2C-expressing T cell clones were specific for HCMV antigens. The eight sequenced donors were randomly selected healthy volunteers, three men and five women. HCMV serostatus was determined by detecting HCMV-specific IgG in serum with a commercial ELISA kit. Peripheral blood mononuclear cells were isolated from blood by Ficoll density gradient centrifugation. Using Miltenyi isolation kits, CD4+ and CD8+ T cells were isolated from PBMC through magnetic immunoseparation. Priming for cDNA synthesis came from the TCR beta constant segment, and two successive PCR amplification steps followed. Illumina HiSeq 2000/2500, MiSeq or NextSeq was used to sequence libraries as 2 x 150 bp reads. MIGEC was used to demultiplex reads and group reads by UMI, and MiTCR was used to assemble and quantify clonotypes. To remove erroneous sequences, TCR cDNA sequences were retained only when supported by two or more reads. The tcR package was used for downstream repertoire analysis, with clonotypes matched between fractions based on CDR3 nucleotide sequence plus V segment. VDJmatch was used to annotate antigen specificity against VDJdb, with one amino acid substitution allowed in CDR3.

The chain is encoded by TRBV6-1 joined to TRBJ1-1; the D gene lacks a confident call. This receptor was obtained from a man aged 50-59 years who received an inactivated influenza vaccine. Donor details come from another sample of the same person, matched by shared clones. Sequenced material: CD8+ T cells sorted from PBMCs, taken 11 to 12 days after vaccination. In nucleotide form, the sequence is TGTGCCAGCAGTGAATTATCACTCATGAACACTGAAGCTTTCTTT. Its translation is CASSELSLMNTEAFF.